This T cell receptor (beta chain) stems from a study of cytomegalovirus exposure and HLA in healthy donors. The primer mix had 60 Vbeta and 13 Jbeta primers. The table came from immunoSEQ multiplex PCR; TCRdb's copy has only in-frame clones and leaves some out. Altogether roughly 250,000 clones are present, 84% being singletons, with the ten largest covering more than 1.5%. V was clipped by 4 bases and J by 3 bases; unmatched bases: 5. Germline V gene lookup returns CDR1 KGHSH and CDR2 LQKENI. The CDR3 extends over 14 amino acids. This chain joins TRBV18 and TRBJ1-1, with 7 bases identical to TRBD1. The receptor was derived from a middle-aged woman in good health and CMV-seropositive. Sample: PBMCs. The chain's CDR3 is CASSRDRADTEAFF. The CDR3 DNA is TGTGCCAGCTCACGAGACAGGGCGGACACTGAAGCTTTCTTT.